The 17 T cell receptor beta chains below come from one sample, sequenced in a study of shared clonotypes between healthy human individuals. Assay used: immunoSEQ multiplex PCR; TCRdb lists only in-frame clones, some missing. Here the sample spans some 1.5 million clones, approximately 98% being singletons. The specimen sequenced was naive CD4+ T cells sorted from blood. The subset: CD45RA+ positively selected. These receptors all stem from a man under 40 in good health.

Here the CDR3 reads CASSPLGQAYNEQFF. CDR3 DNA sequence: TGTGCCAGCAGCCCTCTGGGACAGGCCTACAATGAGCAGTTCTTC. The chain has TRBV9 and TRBJ2-1; 8 nucleotides agree with TRBD1. Germline CDR1 reads SGDLS; CDR2 reads YYNGEE. This CDR3 has 15 amino acids. The V and J ends lost 4 bases and 2 bases, in that order; junction bases with no gene match: 5.

This rearrangement joins TRBV6-1 to TRBJ1-2, with D possibly matching TRBD1 (5 bases). Germline V CDR1 and CDR2: MNHNS, SASEGT. The length of the CDR3 is 13 residues. Trimming took off 8 bases at V and 4 bases at J, with 14 bases between the two ends. The CDR3 loop is CASGALAVYGYTF. CDR3 in DNA: TGTGCCAGCGGGGCCCTAGCTGTCTATGGCTACACCTTC.

The chain is built from TRBV27 and TRBJ1-1; 7 bases map to TRBD1. V lost 4 bases, J lost 5 bases, and 13 bases stayed unmatched. The CDR3 sequence is 16 residues long. The germline gives CDR1 MNHEY, CDR2 SMNVEV (reference sequence). The chain's CDR3 is CASSSLLPGGWTEAFF. DNA of the CDR3: TGTGCCAGCAGTTCCCTACTGCCAGGGGGTTGGACTGAAGCTTTCTTT.

This rearrangement joins TRBV15 to TRBJ1-5, with D uncertain. Trimming shortened V by 8 bases and J by 2 bases, and 7 bases separated the two germline ends. CDR3 size: 12 residues. From germline, CDR1 is LNHNV and CDR2 YYDKDF (reference sequence). The CDR3 protein is CATQSGNQPQHF. The CDR3 bases are TGTGCCACCCAGTCCGGCAATCAGCCCCAGCATTTT.

Comments on this clone: Other DNA sequences within the sample encode an identical CDR3. This chain links TRBV7-9 with TRBJ1-5, with TRBD1 matching over 8 bases. In germline, CDR1 is SEHNR, CDR2 FQNEAQ (reference sequence). V trimming: 5 bases; J trimming: 2 bases; junction bases outside the gene matches: 2. The CDR3 runs 14 residues. CDR3 sequence: CASSLDRGNQPQHF. The CDR3, as DNA: TGTGCCAGCAGCCTGGACAGGGGCAATCAGCCCCAGCATTTT.

Notes on this clone: The sample carries other DNA sequences with the same CDR3. This chain uses TRBV11-3 with TRBJ2-2; D not certain. V was trimmed by 0 bases and J by 2 bases, leaving 7 bases between them. CDR1 is SGHNT and CDR2 is YENEEA in the germline V gene. The CDR3 totals 15 residues. The CDR3 reads CASSLEGGNTGELFF. CDR3 DNA sequence: TGTGCCAGCAGCTTAGAGGGTGGAAACACCGGGGAGCTGTTTTTT.

This chain joins TRBV5-1 and TRBJ2-7; D possibly uses TRBD1 or TRBD2 (8 bases each). V was cut by 3 bases and J by 2 bases, with 18 bases left in between. The V gene's germline CDR1 is SGHRS and CDR2 YFSETQ. This CDR3 comprises 16 residues. The CDR3 loop is CASSSGGTGPTYEQYF. As DNA, the CDR3 is TGCGCCAGCAGCTCGGGGGGGACAGGCCCTACCTACGAGCAGTACTTC.

V gene TRBV14 combines with J gene TRBJ2-2, with TRBD1 matching over 8 bases. CDR1 is SGHDN, CDR2 FVKESK, per germline. The J segment lost 4 bases and the V segment lost 4 bases, leaving 5 bases of the junction unmatched. The CDR3 spans 15 residues. The CDR3 is CASSLRDRFTGELFF. The DNA of the CDR3 is TGTGCCAGCAGCCTCCGGGACAGGTTCACCGGGGAGCTGTTTTTT.

J is TRBJ2-2 and V is TRBV5-1; D uncertain. Trimming left V 2 bases short and J 0 bases short, with 11 bases between. Germline CDR1 and CDR2: SGHRS and YFSETQ. The CDR3 runs 16 residues. Here the CDR3 DNA reads TGCGCCAGCAGCTTCAGGACGGTTACGAACACCGGGGAGCTGTTTTTT. It encodes CASSFRTVTNTGELFF.

The chain combines TRBV15 with TRBJ1-4, with D unclear. From germline, CDR1 is LNHNV and CDR2 YYDKDF (reference sequence). Trimming left V 1 base short and J 8 bases short, with 17 bases between. The CDR3 is made up of 16 amino acids. The CDR3 DNA reads as TGTGCCACCAGCAGAGGGATAGAGGGCCTACAGGAAAAACTGTTTTTT. This codes for CATSRGIEGLQEKLFF.

The chain carries TRBV5-4 and TRBJ2-3; tentatively, D is TRBD1 (6 bases). Deletions cut 4 bases from V and 1 base from J, with 16 bases between. The CDR3 spans 16 residues. Per germline, CDR1 SGHNT and CDR2 YYREEE (reference sequence). The DNA of the CDR3 is TGTGCCAGCAGCGGCTCGGAGGCAGGGGGCACAGATACGCAGTATTTT. Residues: CASSGSEAGGTDTQYF.

V usage is TRBV28 and J usage is TRBJ1-3; 8 positions match TRBD1. Germline-derived CDR1 and CDR2 are MDHEN and SYDVKM. The CDR3 runs to 16 residues. Trimming at V came to 3 bases and at J to 1 base, leaving 5 bases not matched to a gene. CDR3 sequence: CASSFQGALSGNTIYF. DNA for the CDR3: TGTGCCAGCAGTTTCCAGGGGGCACTTTCTGGAAACACCATATATTTT. The variable domain in full, completed from reference TRBV28 and TRBJ1-3, reads DVKVTQSSRYLVKRTGEKVFLECVQDMDHENMFWYRQDPGLGLRLIYFSYDVKMKEKGDIPEGYSVSREKKERFSLILESASTNQTSMYLCASSFQGALSGNTIYFGEGSWLTVV.

The chain has TRBV2 and TRBJ2-7; D call uncertain. In germline, CDR1 is SNHLY, CDR2 FYNNEI. The CDR3 runs to 16 residues. The V end was cut by 2 bases, the J end by 1 base, with 15 bases between. Here the CDR3 reads CASSEQLLVLSYEQYF. In DNA, the CDR3 is TGTGCCAGCAGTGAACAGTTGCTAGTACTATCCTACGAGCAGTACTTC.

The chain couples TRBV21-1 to TRBJ2-7; the table names TRBD2, a call not compared with the DNA. TRBV21-1 is a known pseudogene. There are 15 residues in the CDR3. This chain's CDR3 is CASSKNSGRADEQYF. In DNA, the CDR3 is TGTGCCAGCAGCAAAAATAGCGGGAGGGCCGACGAGCAGTACTTC.

The CDR3 nucleotides read TGTGCCAGCAGCCCCGGACAGCTCTATGTCTACGAGCAGTACTTC. This encodes CASSPGQLYVYEQYF. The chain joins TRBV7-6 to TRBJ2-7, with D possibly matching TRBD1 (6 bases). The V gene lost 5 bases and the J gene lost 3 bases, with 17 bases spanning the gap. CDR1 SGHVS and CDR2 FNYEAQ come from the germline V gene. The CDR3 covers 15 residues.

The chain carries TRBV6-1 and TRBJ2-7; 10 bases are a match to TRBD1. Germline assignment: CDR1 MNHNS and CDR2 SASEGT. Losses at the gene ends were 3 bases for V and 9 bases for J; bases not matched to a gene: 14. CDR3 length: 16 residues. CDR3 residues: CASSELTGGSTKVQYF. DNA of the CDR3: TGTGCCAGCAGTGAGTTGACAGGGGGCTCGACTAAAGTGCAGTACTTC.

The genes are TRBV6-1 and TRBJ2-7; D unresolved. The V end was cut by 7 bases, the J end by 1 base, with 14 bases between. Germline-derived CDR1 and CDR2 are MNHNS and SASEGT. The CDR3 totals 14 residues. CDR3: CASTVGDGSYEQYF. For the CDR3, the DNA is TGTGCCAGCACTGTTGGGGATGGGTCCTACGAGCAGTACTTC.